The T cell receptor beta chain described here comes from a study of blood T cell repertoires in COVID-19. At the level of the study: The United States, Italy and Spain supplied acute and convalescent COVID-19 samples. PBMCs, B-cell-depleted T cells, or T cells were the source of the cDNA or gDNA that made up the material.

V was shortened by 3 bases and J by 1 base, with 16 bases between the two germline ends. Germline values: CDR1 SGHDT, CDR2 YYEEEE. The CDR3 covers 16 residues. Per the study methods: Estimated nucleated cell counts came from reference gene primer amplification. Sequenced by immunoSEQ multiplex PCR; TCRdb stores in-frame clones only, minus some. Clone size and the V and J calls come from that table; the DNA yielded D and trimming. Of roughly 250,000 clones in the sample, about 87% are singletons; the top ten hold roughly 3.3%. What was sequenced was peripheral blood. The receptor's source is a woman in her 40s with acute or convalescent COVID-19. The rearrangement uses TRBV5-6 and TRBJ1-1; D uncertain. The CDR3: CASSSLGAVGNTEAFF. The CDR3 nucleotides are TGTGCCAGCAGCTCCCTGGGCGCTGTGGGGAACACTGAAGCTTTCTTT.